This T cell receptor (beta chain) was sequenced during a study of control samples from healthy donors and cancer patients. Germline V CDR1 and CDR2: KGHSH, LQKENI. The CDR3 runs to 15 residues. The V and J ends lost 3 bases and 5 bases, in that order; junction bases with no gene match: 4. Sequenced by immunoSEQ multiplex PCR; TCRdb stores in-frame clones only, minus some. In the table there are 170,000 or so clones, over 85% of which are singletons. The chain joins TRBV18 to TRBJ1-6; the match to TRBD1 covers 7 bases. The TCR was taken from a man aged 18-30 years in good health. The specimen sequenced was blood. The CDR3 here is CASSPSGTDNSPLHF. CDR3 sequence (DNA): TGTGCCAGCTCACCCTCCGGGACAGATAATTCACCCCTCCACTTT.